The 2 T cell receptor beta chains presented below share a single source sample, sequenced in a study of technical replicates of blood from several donors. Measured with immunoSEQ multiplex PCR; TCRdb has only the in-frame clones, and not every one. The data contain tens of thousands of clones, 94% of them singletons. Input material: T cells isolated from PBMCs. The receptors shown here come from a human donor in good health.

The chain carries TRBV10-2 and TRBJ2-1, with a tentative D call TRBD2 (5 bases). This CDR3 spans 15 amino acids. Between the trimmed V and J ends, which lost 0 bases and 5 bases, there was a span of 11 bases. Germline CDR1 WSHSY, CDR2 SAAADI. For the CDR3, the DNA is TGCGCCAGCAGTGAGTCGGTAGGAGGCCACAATGAGCAGTTCTTC. Protein: CASSESVGGHNEQFF.

This clone was counted only a few times. The genes are TRBV6-1 and TRBJ2-1, with 10 bases that match TRBD2. This CDR3 is built from 18 residues. Germline CDR1 reads MNHNS; CDR2 reads SASEGT. V was pared by 4 bases and J by 8 bases, with 17 bases of the junction left unmatched. The CDR3 bases are TGTGCCAGCAGTGGAGGGACACTAGCGGGATATTATGGTGATGAGCAGTTCTTC. This gives the protein CASSGGTLAGYYGDEQFF.